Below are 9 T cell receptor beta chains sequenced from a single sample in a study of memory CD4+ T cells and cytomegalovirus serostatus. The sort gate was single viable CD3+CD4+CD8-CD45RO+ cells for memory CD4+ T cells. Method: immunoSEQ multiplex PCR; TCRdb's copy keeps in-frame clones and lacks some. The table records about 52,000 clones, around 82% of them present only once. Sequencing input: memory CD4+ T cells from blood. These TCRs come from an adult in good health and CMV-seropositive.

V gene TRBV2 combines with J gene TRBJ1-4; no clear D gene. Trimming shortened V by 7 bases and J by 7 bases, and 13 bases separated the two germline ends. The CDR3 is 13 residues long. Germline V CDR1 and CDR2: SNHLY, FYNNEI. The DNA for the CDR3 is TGTGCCAGCACCATGGACGGCTTTGAAAAACTGTTTTTT. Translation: CASTMDGFEKLFF.

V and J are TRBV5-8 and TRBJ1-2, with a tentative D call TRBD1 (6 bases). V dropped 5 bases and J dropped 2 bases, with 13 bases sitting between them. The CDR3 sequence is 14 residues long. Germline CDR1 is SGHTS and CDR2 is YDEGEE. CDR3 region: CASRETGINYGYTF. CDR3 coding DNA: TGTGCCAGCAGGGAAACAGGGATCAACTATGGCTACACCTTC.

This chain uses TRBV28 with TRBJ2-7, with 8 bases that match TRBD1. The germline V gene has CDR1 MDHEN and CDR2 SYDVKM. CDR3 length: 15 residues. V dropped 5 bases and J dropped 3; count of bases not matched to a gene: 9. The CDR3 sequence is CASSLSGTGNYEQYF. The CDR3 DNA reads TGTGCCAGCAGTCTTTCCGGGACAGGAAACTACGAGCAGTACTTC.

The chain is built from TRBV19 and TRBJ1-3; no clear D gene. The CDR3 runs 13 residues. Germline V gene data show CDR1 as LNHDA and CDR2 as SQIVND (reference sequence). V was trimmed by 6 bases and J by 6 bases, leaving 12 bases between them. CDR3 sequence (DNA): TGTGCCAGTAGAAAGAATATCGAAAACACCATATATTTT. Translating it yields CASRKNIENTIYF.

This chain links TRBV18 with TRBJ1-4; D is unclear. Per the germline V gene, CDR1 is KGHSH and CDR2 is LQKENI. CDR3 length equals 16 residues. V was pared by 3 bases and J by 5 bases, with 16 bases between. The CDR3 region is CASSPIRSIGNEKLFF. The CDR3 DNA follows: TGTGCCAGCTCACCCATAAGGTCTATCGGAAATGAAAAACTGTTTTTT.

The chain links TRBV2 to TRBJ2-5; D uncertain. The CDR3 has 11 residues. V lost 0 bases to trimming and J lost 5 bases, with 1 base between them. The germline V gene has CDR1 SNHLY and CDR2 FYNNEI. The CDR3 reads CASSEAETQYF. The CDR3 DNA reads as TGTGCCAGCAGTGAAGCTGAGACCCAGTACTTC.

CDR3 region: CASSYPDRPNTEAFF. CDR3 DNA: TGTGCCAGTAGTTACCCTGACAGGCCAAACACTGAAGCTTTCTTT. The chain links TRBV19 to TRBJ1-1, with D perhaps TRBD1 (6 bases). Trimming stripped 5 bases from V and 2 bases from J, with 15 bases between. CDR3 length: 15 amino acids. CDR1 LNHDA and CDR2 SQIVND come from the germline V gene (reference sequence).

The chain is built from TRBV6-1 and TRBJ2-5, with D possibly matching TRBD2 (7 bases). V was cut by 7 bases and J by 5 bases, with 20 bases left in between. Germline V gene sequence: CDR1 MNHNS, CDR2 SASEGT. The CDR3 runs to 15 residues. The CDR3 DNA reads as TGTGCCAGCACCCTGAGGGGGGGGGCCGGCGAGACCCAGTACTTC. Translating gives CASTLRGGAGETQYF.

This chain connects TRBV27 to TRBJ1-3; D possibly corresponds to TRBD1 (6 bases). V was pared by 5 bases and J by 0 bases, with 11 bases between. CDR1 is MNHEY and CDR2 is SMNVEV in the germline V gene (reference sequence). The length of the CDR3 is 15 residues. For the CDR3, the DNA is TGTGCCAGCAGTCAAACAGGGAACTCTGGAAACACCATATATTTT. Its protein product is CASSQTGNSGNTIYF.